This TCR beta chain came from a study of blood T cell repertoires in COVID-19. Study summary: There were acute and convalescent COVID-19 samples, and they came from the United States, Italy and Spain. The cDNA or gDNA used as material had been derived from T cells, B-cell-depleted T cells, or PBMCs.

This clone was observed a few times. There are 12 residues in the CDR3. Germline values: CDR1 GTSNPN, CDR2 SVGIG (reference sequence). Trimming took 7 bases from V and 0 from J, leaving 9 bases between them. The assay was immunoSEQ multiplex PCR, and TCRdb's table has in-frame clones only and misses some. The sample yields 250,000 to 300,000 clones, approximately 82% seen once. The rearrangement links TRBV30 to TRBJ1-1; no definite D call. The sample comprised peripheral blood. This sequence originates from a man aged 55 to 70 who had recovered from COVID-19. The CDR3 DNA is TGTGCCTCTCGAGGCCTGAACACTGAAGCTTTCTTT. It specifies CASRGLNTEAFF. The full variable domain, rest sourced from reference TRBV30 and TRBJ1-1, is SQTIHQWPATLVQPVGSPLSLECTVEGTSNPNLYWYRQAAGRGLQLLFYSVGIGQISSEVPQNLSASRPQDRQFILSSKKLLLSDSGFYLCASRGLNTEAFFGQGTRLTVV.